The source of this T cell receptor beta chain is a study of T cell responses to AZD1222 COVID-19 vaccine. Germline V lookup: CDR1 MDHEN, CDR2 SYDVKM. The CDR3 loop spans 17 amino acids. V lost 3 bases and J lost 7, with 19 bases in between. Study-level results: Repertoires were collected only later (after the peak T cell response had occurred). A mostly white British donor set with more females was recruited, and clonal diversity was possibly underestimated. Of spike-specific TCRs, nearly half reportedly target regions left unmutated in variants.

Produced via immunoSEQ multiplex PCR; TCRdb's table is partial and in-frame only. The table records 100,000 or so clones, roughly 89% of them present only once. As for this clone: Its antigen remains unidentified.

The gene calls are TRBV28 and TRBJ1-6, with D maybe TRBD1 (6 bases). The receptor was derived from an adult in good health. The specimen was peripheral blood, collected on day 0 of AZD1222 vaccination. CDR3 in amino acids: CASSFGSRTEVNSPLHF. The CDR3 coding sequence is TGTGCCAGCAGTTTTGGGTCGAGGACAGAAGTAAATTCACCCCTCCACTTT.